This TCR beta chain emerged from a study of T cell responses to AZD1222 COVID-19 vaccine. The assay was immunoSEQ multiplex PCR, and TCRdb's table has in-frame clones only and misses some. The data show 250,000 to 300,000 clones, with 90% to 95% seen just once and less than 0.6% held by the top ten. The CDR3 contains 16 residues. Germline values: CDR1 SGHVS, CDR2 FNYEAQ. The junction had 10 bases not matched to a gene; V was cut back by 5 bases and J by 2 bases. The gene calls are TRBV7-6 and TRBJ2-7, with 9 bases fitting TRBD1. The specimen was peripheral blood, collected 28 days after the second AZD1222 dose. The source of this sequence is an adult who received the AZD1222 COVID-19 vaccine. CDR3 sequence reads: CASSPAPGTGTYEQYF. The DNA for the CDR3 is TGTGCCAGCAGCCCCGCCCCCGGGACAGGGACCTACGAGCAGTACTTC.